This TCR beta chain was obtained from a study of blood T cells in healthy people across ages. Study-wide points: It was not possible, with unsorted PBMCs, to conclusively compare naive and antigen-experienced cells. The CMV status of each donor remained undetermined, and this could have confounded shifts in expanded clonotypes. Both higher diversity and more naive CD4+ cells marked long-lived donors when set against aged donors.

A remark on this clonotype: Its antigen is not known.

Total RNA extracted from each sample amounted to at least 5.5 micrograms. Trimming cost V 4 bases and J 4 bases, with 11 bases left between them. Germline V gene sequence: CDR1 MNHEY, CDR2 SMNVEV (reference sequence). The CDR3 contains 15 residues. Together with a sample-barcoded 5' primer, a J-beta primer mix was included in a second PCR lasting about 7 to 11 cycles. TCRdb re-called the 5' RACE reads with MiXCR, one entry per CDR3 protein. The data hold hundreds of thousands of distinct CDR3 sequences, with 55% to 75% observed a single time. The chain combines TRBV27 with TRBJ2-6; no firm D call. Sequencing was done on a sample of blood. This receptor was taken from a man aged 25 to 40 in good health. The CDR3 DNA reads as TGTGCCAGCAGTTCCGGCGTGGCGGGGGCCAACGTCCTGACTTTC. Protein: CASSSGVAGANVLTF.